These 28 T cell receptor beta chains originate from one sample sequenced in a study of T cell changes during pregnancy in multiple sclerosis. TCRdb's copy holds only in-frame clones and misses some; the assay was immunoSEQ multiplex PCR. The data show tens of thousands of clones, about 89% seen once. The sequencing used CD8+ T cells from peripheral blood mononuclear cells, collected after pregnancy. Every receptor here comes from a female donor with multiple sclerosis, enrolled in a pregnancy study.

Points on this clone: This same CDR3 is encoded by further DNA sequences in the sample. The V and J genes are TRBV5-4 and TRBJ2-7; TRBD2 matches at 15 bases. J gave up 7 bases and V 4 bases, and 6 bases lay outside the gene matches. Germline V gene sequence: CDR1 SGHNT, CDR2 YYREEE (reference sequence). CDR3 length equals 15 residues. CDR3 sequence (DNA): TGTGCCAGCAGCACGGGGACTAGCGGGAGGTATGAGCAGTACTTC. It specifies CASSTGTSGRYEQYF. The complete variable domain, with remaining parts taken from reference TRBV5-4 and TRBJ2-7, reads ETGVTQSPTHLIKTRGQQVTLRCSSQSGHNTVSWYQQALGQGPQFIFQYYREEENGRGNFPPRFSGLQFPNYSSELNVNALELDDSALYLCASSTGTSGRYEQYFGPGTRLTVT.

The chain uses TRBV2 and TRBJ1-4; D gene uncertain. V lost 4 bases to trimming and J lost 3 bases, with 12 bases between them. The CDR3 is made up of 15 amino acids. Germline CDR1 and CDR2: SNHLY and FYNNEI. The chain's CDR3 is CASSGEGRANEKLFF. DNA of the CDR3: TGTGCCAGCAGTGGGGAAGGGAGAGCTAATGAAAAACTGTTTTTT.

This chain connects TRBV4-3 to TRBJ2-3; a weak D match, TRBD2 (5 bases). Trimming removed 2 bases from V and 0 bases from J, with 9 bases in between. The germline V gene has CDR1 LGHNA and CDR2 YSLEER. The CDR3 contains 15 residues. CDR3 DNA: TGCGCCAGCAGCCAATTTTCTAGCAGCACAGATACGCAGTATTTT. Translated: CASSQFSSSTDTQYF.

The chain combines TRBV29-1 with TRBJ1-2; the D is unclear. V lost 2 bases and J lost 4, with 5 bases in between. CDR3 length: 11 residues. Germline assignment: CDR1 SQVTM and CDR2 ANQGSEA. CDR3 nucleotides: TGCAGCGTTGAACACTTCTATGGCTACACCTTC. Its protein is CSVEHFYGYTF. The variable domain in full, completed from reference TRBV29-1 and TRBJ1-2, reads SAVISQKPSRDICQRGTSLTIQCQVDSQVTMMFWYRQQPGQSLTLIATANQGSEATYESGFVIDKFPISRPNLTFSTLTVSNMSPEDSSIYLCSVEHFYGYTFGSGTRLTVV.

This clone was recorded once. The chain carries TRBV7-2 and TRBJ2-1; D is uncertain. CDR1 and CDR2 (germline): SGHTA, FQGNSA. Trimming removed 4 bases from V and 8 bases from J, with 21 bases in between. The CDR3 length is 16 residues. The CDR3 loop is CASSSFESQPIHEQFF. For the CDR3, the DNA is TGTGCCAGCAGCTCCTTCGAGAGTCAACCGATACATGAGCAGTTCTTC.

The rearrangement uses TRBV19 and TRBJ2-7; D might be TRBD1 (5 bases). The germline V gene encodes CDR1 LNHDA and CDR2 SQIVND (reference sequence). The CDR3 runs to 15 residues. V lost 4 bases and J lost 3, with 16 bases in between. Here the CDR3 reads CASSKPTRGIYEQYF. The CDR3 DNA follows: TGTGCCAGTAGTAAACCGACAAGGGGTATCTACGAGCAGTACTTC.

The chain combines TRBV5-6 with TRBJ2-7; TRBD1 might be the D (6 bases). This CDR3 comprises 14 residues. The V end was cut by 1 base, the J end by 0 bases, with 8 bases between. Germline values: CDR1 SGHDT, CDR2 YYEEEE. The CDR3 nucleotides are TGTGCCAGCAGCTTGCGGGACATCTCCTACGAGCAGTACTTC. Its translation: CASSLRDISYEQYF. The entire variable domain, with the rest obtained from reference TRBV5-6 and TRBJ2-7, is as follows: DAGVTQSPTHLIKTRGQQVTLRCSPKSGHDTVSWYQQALGQGPQFIFQYYEEEERQRGNFPDRFSGHQFPNYSSELNVNALLLGDSALYLCASSLRDISYEQYFGPGTRLTVT.

The rearrangement joins TRBV9 to TRBJ1-1; D not certain. Germline-derived CDR1 and CDR2 are SGDLS and YYNGEE. The ends were cut back, 0 bases at V and 1 base at J, with 7 bases in the middle. This CDR3 is built from 14 residues. The CDR3: CASSVEQKNTEAFF. CDR3 bases: TGTGCCAGCAGCGTAGAACAGAAGAACACTGAAGCTTTCTTT.

The chain combines TRBV5-4 with TRBJ2-3, with D possibly TRBD1 on 5 matching bases. Trimming pared 4 bases from V and 2 bases from J, leaving 14 bases between. From germline, CDR1 is SGHNT and CDR2 YYREEE (reference sequence). The CDR3 consists of 15 residues. The CDR3 loop reads CASSVGWGFTDTQYF. For the CDR3, the DNA is TGTGCCAGCAGCGTTGGCTGGGGCTTCACAGATACGCAGTATTTT. Together with reference TRBV5-4 and TRBJ2-3, the CDR3 gives the full variable domain: ETGVTQSPTHLIKTRGQQVTLRCSSQSGHNTVSWYQQALGQGPQFIFQYYREEENGRGNFPPRFSGLQFPNYSSELNVNALELDDSALYLCASSVGWGFTDTQYFGPGTRLTVL.

The rearrangement links TRBV6-6 to TRBJ2-7, with TRBD1 matching 9 bases. Trimming took 1 base from V and 4 from J; bases not matched to a gene: 2. In germline, CDR1 is MNHNY, CDR2 SVGAGI (reference sequence). This CDR3 is built from 14 residues. CDR3 DNA: TGTGCCAGCAGTTACTGGGACAGGGCGTACGAGCAGTACTTC. It specifies CASSYWDRAYEQYF.

This rearrangement joins TRBV4-2 to TRBJ2-3; no reliable D call. The V end lost 1 base, the J end lost 2 bases, and 10 bases lay between the germline ends. CDR3 length equals 15 residues. Germline loops: CDR1 LGHNA, CDR2 YNFKEQ. This CDR3 reads CASSQGHFPTDTQYF. In DNA form, the CDR3 reads TGTGCCAGCAGCCAAGGACACTTTCCCACAGATACGCAGTATTTT.

CDR3 in DNA: TGTGCCAGCAGCGTAGAAAGCGGCCGACACAATGAGCAGTTCTTC. Protein sequence: CASSVESGRHNEQFF. J is TRBJ2-1 and V is TRBV9, with a weak D call TRBD2 (5 bases). Germline assignment: CDR1 SGDLS and CDR2 YYNGEE. The CDR3 loop spans 15 amino acids. The V and J ends lost 0 bases and 5 bases respectively, with 12 bases between them.

V is TRBV6-5 and J is TRBJ2-7; no reliable D call. Germline V gives CDR1 MNHEY, CDR2 SVGAGI. V shed 0 bases and J shed 4 bases, with 7 bases lying between them. This CDR3 region has 13 residues. CDR3 sequence (DNA): TGTGCCAGCAGTTACTCAGCCGGTTACGAGCAGTACTTC. It codes for CASSYSAGYEQYF.

This clone showed up just once. This rearrangement joins TRBV28 to TRBJ2-3, with 7 bases that match TRBD1. The CDR3 extends over 15 amino acids. The V gene end was trimmed by 10 bases and the J gene end by 4 bases; junction bases not matched to a gene: 14. Germline V CDR1 and CDR2: MDHEN, SYDVKM. CDR3 nucleotide sequence: TGTGCCACCCAGGAGGCAGGGGGTCATGCAGATACGCAGTATTTT. It yields the protein CATQEAGGHADTQYF.

This chain connects TRBV4-1 to TRBJ2-5; 8 bases agree with TRBD1. The CDR3 loop spans 19 amino acids. Germline V gene data show CDR1 as MGHRA and CDR2 as YSYEKL. With V trimmed by 3 bases and J by 4 bases, 19 bases remained unmatched. The CDR3 nucleotides read TGCGCCAGCAGCCAGAAGAGTTTGTGGAACAGGGGGTTCCGAGAGACCCAGTACTTC. Translation: CASSQKSLWNRGFRETQYF.

The chain has TRBV12-2 and TRBJ2-2; the table's TRBD2 call for D was not verified on the DNA. TRBV12-2 is recorded as a pseudogene. The length of the CDR3 is 17 residues. Written as DNA, the CDR3 is TGTGCAAGTCGCTTTAGAACTAGCGGCCAGAACACCGGGGAGCTGTTTTTT. Its translation: CASRFRTSGQNTGELFF.

The gene calls are TRBV27 and TRBJ2-1, with D uncertain. V was shortened by 0 bases and J by 1 base, with 7 bases between the two germline ends. The CDR3 runs 15 residues. Germline V gene data show CDR1 as MNHEY and CDR2 as SMNVEV (reference sequence). CDR3 residues: CASSLSADSYNEQFF. In nucleotides, the CDR3 is TGTGCCAGCAGTTTATCTGCGGATTCCTACAATGAGCAGTTCTTC.

The chain links TRBV27 to TRBJ2-7, with 15 bases identical to TRBD2. J gave up 5 bases and V 5 bases, and 7 bases lay outside the gene matches. This CDR3 contains 16 residues. The germline V gene has CDR1 MNHEY and CDR2 SMNVEV (reference sequence). CDR3 DNA sequence: TGTGCCAGCAGTACTCCGGGACTAGCGGGAGGAAACGAGCAGTACTTC. This gives the protein CASSTPGLAGGNEQYF.

This clone was detected once. The chain links TRBV7-9 to TRBJ2-5, with TRBD1 matching over 11 bases. Germline values: CDR1 SEHNR, CDR2 FQNEAQ (reference sequence). V gave up 5 bases and J gave up 5 bases; unmatched junction bases: 7. There are 15 residues in the CDR3. For the CDR3, the DNA is TGTGCCAGCAGCCACCGGACAGGGGGCTTGGAGACCCAGTACTTC. Protein sequence: CASSHRTGGLETQYF.

V and J are TRBV7-9 and TRBJ2-1, with 8 bases lining up with TRBD2. V dropped 2 bases and J dropped 4; count of bases not matched to a gene: 7. Germline V gene sequence: CDR1 SEHNR, CDR2 FQNEAQ (reference sequence). The CDR3 spans 16 residues. This CDR3 reads CASSLLQTSGYNEQFF. The CDR3 DNA follows: TGTGCCAGCAGCTTATTACAAACTAGCGGTTACAATGAGCAGTTCTTC.

V usage is TRBV6-5 and J usage is TRBJ2-7, with 12 bases identical to TRBD2. The CDR3 extends over 15 amino acids. Germline-derived CDR1 and CDR2 are MNHEY and SVGAGI. J lost 6 bases, V lost 4 bases, and 7 bases had no gene match. CDR3 sequence (DNA): TGTGCCAGCAGTTTGCGACTAGCGGGAGCGGGCGAGCAGTACTTC. This translates into CASSLRLAGAGEQYF.

The V and J genes are TRBV29-1 and TRBJ2-1; TRBD2 agrees at 8 bases. Germline lookup yields CDR1 SQVTM and CDR2 ANQGSEA. CDR3 length: 14 amino acids. V shed 4 bases, J shed 8 bases, and the junction held 10 bases outside the gene matches. Here the CDR3 reads CSVGAGTSPHEQFF. The CDR3 region has the DNA TGCAGCGTTGGTGCCGGGACTAGTCCCCATGAGCAGTTCTTC.

This chain uses TRBV28 with TRBJ2-1; 13 bases are a match to TRBD2. This CDR3 region has 18 residues. The J segment lost 0 bases and the V segment lost 5 bases, leaving 7 bases of the junction unmatched. Germline assignment: CDR1 MDHEN and CDR2 SYDVKM. The CDR3 loop reads CASSPGLAGESSYNEQFF. The DNA for the CDR3 is TGTGCCAGCAGTCCCGGACTAGCGGGAGAGTCCTCCTACAATGAGCAGTTCTTC.

The rearrangement joins TRBV5-3 to TRBJ2-1; 9 bases are a match to TRBD1. TRBV5-3 is placed among ORFs of uncertain function. This CDR3 spans 16 amino acids. The V gene end was trimmed by 4 bases and the J gene end by 3 bases; junction bases not matched to a gene: 8. The CDR3 loop is CARSPGDREGYNEQFF. CDR3 in DNA: TGTGCCAGAAGCCCTGGGGACAGGGAAGGCTACAATGAGCAGTTCTTC.

CDR3 DNA: TGTGCCAGCAGCCCCCTGGCAAATTTCCAAGAGACCCAGTACTTC. This translates into CASSPLANFQETQYF. The chain recombines TRBV7-9 with TRBJ2-5; D unresolved. The V and J ends lost 5 bases and 1 base respectively, with 14 bases between them. The length of the CDR3 is 15 residues. Germline CDR1 and CDR2: SEHNR and FQNEAQ (reference sequence).

The chain links TRBV11-3 to TRBJ1-1, with TRBD1 identical over 7 bases. J gave up 5 bases and V 6 bases, and 6 bases lay outside the gene matches. The length of the CDR3 is 13 residues. CDR1 is SGHNT, CDR2 YENEEA, per germline. In DNA form, the CDR3 reads TGTGCCAGCAGAAAGGGGGCAGGTACTGAAGCTTTCTTT. Translated, it gives CASRKGAGTEAFF.

The genes are TRBV2 and TRBJ2-5; TRBD2 aligns across 9 bases. The CDR3 loop spans 16 amino acids. The ends lost 7 bases at V and 3 bases at J; junction bases unmatched: 12. Germline V CDR1 and CDR2: SNHLY, FYNNEI. The DNA of the CDR3 is TGTGCCAGCACCGATCCTAGCGGGAATAAAGAAGAGACCCAGTACTTC. It codes for CASTDPSGNKEETQYF.

The V gene is TRBV2, the J gene TRBJ2-7; D is ambiguous. The CDR3 loop spans 13 amino acids. The germline gives CDR1 SNHLY, CDR2 FYNNEI. The ends were cut back, 7 bases at V and 1 base at J, with 11 bases in the middle. CDR3 coding DNA: TGTGCCAGCACCCCGCAGAATTCCTACGAGCAGTACTTC. It encodes CASTPQNSYEQYF.